This T cell receptor beta chain was identified in a study of T cell changes during pregnancy in multiple sclerosis. Germline lookup yields CDR1 SNHLY and CDR2 FYNNEI. CDR3 length equals 15 residues. J lost 4 bases, V lost 11 bases, and 11 bases had no gene match. The table came from immunoSEQ multiplex PCR; TCRdb's copy has only in-frame clones and leaves some out. The sample lists fewer than 140,000 clones, roughly 92% occurring once. The clonotype was recovered from a female donor with multiple sclerosis, enrolled in a pregnancy study. The chain recombines TRBV2 with TRBJ2-7; TRBD2 matches 13 bases. The source material was peripheral blood, sampled after pregnancy. The CDR3 loop reads CAASPGTSGKYEQYF. The CDR3, as DNA: TGTGCCGCCTCGCCCGGGACTAGCGGGAAGTACGAGCAGTACTTC. The full variable domain, its missing parts supplied by reference TRBV2 and TRBJ2-7, is EPEVTQTPSHQVTQMGQEVILRCVPISNHLYFYWYRQILGQKVEFLVSFYNNEISEKSEIFDDQFSVERPDGSNFTLKIRSTKLEDSAMYFCAASPGTSGKYEQYFGPGTRLTVT.